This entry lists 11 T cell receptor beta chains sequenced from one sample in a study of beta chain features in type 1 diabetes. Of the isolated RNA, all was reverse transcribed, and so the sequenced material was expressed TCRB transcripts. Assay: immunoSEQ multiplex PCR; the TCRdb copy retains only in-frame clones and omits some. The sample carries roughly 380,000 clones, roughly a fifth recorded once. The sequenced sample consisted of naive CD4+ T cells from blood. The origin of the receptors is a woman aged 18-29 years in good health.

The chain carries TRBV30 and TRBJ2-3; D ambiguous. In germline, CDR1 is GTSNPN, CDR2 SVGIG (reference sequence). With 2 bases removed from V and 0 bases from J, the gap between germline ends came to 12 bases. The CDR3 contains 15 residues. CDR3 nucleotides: TGTGCCTGGAGTCCTTCAGGCTCTAGCACAGATACGCAGTATTTT. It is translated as CAWSPSGSSTDTQYF.

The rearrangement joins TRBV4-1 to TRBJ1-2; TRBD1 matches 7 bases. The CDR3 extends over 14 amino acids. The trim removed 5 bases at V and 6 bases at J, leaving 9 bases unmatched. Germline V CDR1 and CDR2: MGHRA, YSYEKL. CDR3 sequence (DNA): TGCGCCAGCAGCATGACAGGGTGGTCGCATGGCTACACCTTC. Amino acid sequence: CASSMTGWSHGYTF.

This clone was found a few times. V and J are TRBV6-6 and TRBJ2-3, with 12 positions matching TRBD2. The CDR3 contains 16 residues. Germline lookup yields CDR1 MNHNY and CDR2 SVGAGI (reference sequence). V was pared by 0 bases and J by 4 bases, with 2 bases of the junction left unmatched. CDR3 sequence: CASSYSRTSGADTQYF. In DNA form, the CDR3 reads TGTGCCAGCAGTTACTCGAGGACTAGCGGGGCAGATACGCAGTATTTT.

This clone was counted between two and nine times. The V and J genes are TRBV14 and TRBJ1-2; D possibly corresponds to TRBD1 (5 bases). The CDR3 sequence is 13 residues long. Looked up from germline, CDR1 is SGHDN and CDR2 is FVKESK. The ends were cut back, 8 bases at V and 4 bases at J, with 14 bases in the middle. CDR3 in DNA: TGTGCCAGCCCTAGGGGCGGTGGCTATGGCTACACCTTC. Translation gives CASPRGGGYGYTF. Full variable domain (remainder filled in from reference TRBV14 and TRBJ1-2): EAGVTQFPSHSVIEKGQTVTLRCDPISGHDNLYWYRRVMGKEIKFLLHFVKESKQDESGMPNNRFLAERTGGTYSTLKVQPAELEDSGVYFCASPRGGGYGYTFGSGTRLTVV.

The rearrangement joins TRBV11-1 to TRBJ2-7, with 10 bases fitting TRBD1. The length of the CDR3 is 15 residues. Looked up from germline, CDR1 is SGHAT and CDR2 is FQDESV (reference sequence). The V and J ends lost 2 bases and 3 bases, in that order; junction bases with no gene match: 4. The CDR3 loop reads CASSLTGQGFYEQYF. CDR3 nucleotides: TGTGCCAGCAGCTTAACGGGACAGGGGTTCTACGAGCAGTACTTC.

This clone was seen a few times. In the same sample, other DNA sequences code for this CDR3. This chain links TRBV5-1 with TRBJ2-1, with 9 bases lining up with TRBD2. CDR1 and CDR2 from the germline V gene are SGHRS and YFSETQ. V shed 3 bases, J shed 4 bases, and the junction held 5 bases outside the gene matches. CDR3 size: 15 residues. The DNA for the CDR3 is TGCGCCAGCAGCTCGACTAGCGGTGCTTACAATGAGCAGTTCTTC. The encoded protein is CASSSTSGAYNEQFF.

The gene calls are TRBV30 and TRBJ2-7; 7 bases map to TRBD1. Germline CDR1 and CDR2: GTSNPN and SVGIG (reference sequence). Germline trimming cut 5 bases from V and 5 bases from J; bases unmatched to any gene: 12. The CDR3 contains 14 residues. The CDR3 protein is CAWGFPYDRDEQYF. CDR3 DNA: TGTGCCTGGGGCTTCCCGTACGACAGGGACGAGCAGTACTTC.

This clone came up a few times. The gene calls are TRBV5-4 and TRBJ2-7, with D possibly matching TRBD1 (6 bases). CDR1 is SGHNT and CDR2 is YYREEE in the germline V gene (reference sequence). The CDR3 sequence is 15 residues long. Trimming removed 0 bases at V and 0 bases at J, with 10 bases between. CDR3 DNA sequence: TGTGCCAGCAGCTTGGTGGCCAGGGGCTCCTACGAGCAGTACTTC. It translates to CASSLVARGSYEQYF.

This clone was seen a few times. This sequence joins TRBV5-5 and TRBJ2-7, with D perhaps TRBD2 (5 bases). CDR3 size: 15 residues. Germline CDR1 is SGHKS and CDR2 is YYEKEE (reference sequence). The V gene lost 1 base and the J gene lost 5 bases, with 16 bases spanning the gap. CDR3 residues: CASSLQSRGSHEQYF. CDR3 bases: TGTGCCAGCAGCTTGCAGAGCCGGGGATCCCACGAGCAGTACTTC.

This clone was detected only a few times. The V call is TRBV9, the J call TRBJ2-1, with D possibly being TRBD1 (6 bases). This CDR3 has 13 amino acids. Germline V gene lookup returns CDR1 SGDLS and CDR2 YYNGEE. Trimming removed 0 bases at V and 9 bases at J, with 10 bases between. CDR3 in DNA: TGTGCCAGCAGCGTAGAGGTGGGGGCTGAGCAGTTCTTC. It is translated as CASSVEVGAEQFF.

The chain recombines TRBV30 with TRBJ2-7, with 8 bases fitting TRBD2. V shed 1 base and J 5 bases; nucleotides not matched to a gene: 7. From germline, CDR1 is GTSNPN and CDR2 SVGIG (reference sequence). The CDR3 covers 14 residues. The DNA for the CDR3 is TGTGCCTGGAGTGCCCCCGGGACTAGTCACGAGCAGTACTTC. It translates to CAWSAPGTSHEQYF. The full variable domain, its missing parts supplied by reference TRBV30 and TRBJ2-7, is SQTIHQWPATLVQPVGSPLSLECTVEGTSNPNLYWYRQAAGRGLQLLFYSVGIGQISSEVPQNLSASRPQDRQFILSSKKLLLSDSGFYLCAWSAPGTSHEQYFGPGTRLTVT.